One and the same sample provided the 27 T cell receptor beta chains below, sequenced in a study of shared clonotypes between healthy human individuals. Sequencing used immunoSEQ multiplex PCR; TCRdb keeps in-frame clones, though not all of them. Of over a million clones listed, under 80% were seen once; the top ten hold approximately 1.5%. Sequenced material: memory CD4+ T cells sorted from blood. The subset: CD45RA-negative fraction. The receptor source for this set is a man aged 18 to 35 in good health.

The rearrangement uses TRBV6-4 and TRBJ1-1; TRBD1 agrees at 8 bases. Germline CDR1 and CDR2: MRHNA and SNTAGT. CDR3 length: 14 amino acids. Trimming cost V 7 bases and J 1 base; bases outside gene matches: 5. CDR3 nucleotides: TGTGCCAGCAAAGAGACAGGGGCGAACACTGAAGCTTTCTTT. Its protein product is CASKETGANTEAFF.

The chain carries TRBV15 and TRBJ1-2; 7 bases match TRBD1. The CDR3 length is 16 residues. CDR1 is LNHNV, CDR2 YYDKDF, per germline (reference sequence). The V segment lost 1 base and the J segment 5 bases; nucleotides outside the gene matches: 10. The CDR3 loop is CATSRATGTAKYGYTF. CDR3 coding DNA: TGTGCCACCAGCAGAGCAACCGGGACAGCAAAATATGGCTACACCTTC.

The chain uses TRBV30 and TRBJ1-2; the D gene is possibly TRBD1 (6 bases). Germline CDR1 reads GTSNPN; CDR2 reads SVGIG (reference sequence). CDR3 length: 12 amino acids. V shed 2 bases and J shed 14 bases, with 18 bases lying between them. The CDR3 reads CAWSLQGRVRTF. Here the CDR3 DNA reads TGTGCCTGGAGTCTGCAGGGGAGGGTTCGGACCTTC.

V gene TRBV18 combines with J gene TRBJ1-5; D is unresolved. Trimming removed 2 bases from V and 0 bases from J, with 11 bases in between. Germline assignment: CDR1 KGHSH and CDR2 LQKENI. This CDR3 has 16 residues. CDR3 DNA: TGTGCCAGCTCACCATGGAAGATGTTTAGCAATCAGCCCCAGCATTTT. Amino acid sequence: CASSPWKMFSNQPQHF. The full variable domain, completed using reference TRBV18 and TRBJ1-5, is NAGVMQNPRHLVRRRGQEARLRCSPMKGHSHVYWYRQLPEEGLKFMVYLQKENIIDESGMPKERFSAEFPKEGPSILRIQQVVRGDSAAYFCASSPWKMFSNQPQHFGDGTRLSIL.

The gene calls are TRBV13 and TRBJ1-2; D gene uncertain. This CDR3 has 13 amino acids. With 5 bases removed from V and 4 bases from J, the gap between germline ends came to 11 bases. CDR1 and CDR2 (germline): PRHDT, FYEKMQ (reference sequence). CDR3 loop: CASSAGSLYGYTF. For the CDR3, the DNA is TGTGCCAGCAGCGCGGGGAGTCTCTATGGCTACACCTTC.

The J gene is TRBJ1-6, the V gene TRBV7-8; unclear D gene. CDR1 is SGHVS, CDR2 FQNEAQ, per germline. With 3 bases removed from V and 7 bases from J, the gap between germline ends came to 7 bases. CDR3 length equals 13 residues. CDR3 sequence (DNA): TGTGCCAGCAGCTTGTTAGAAAATTCACCCCTCCACTTT. The encoded protein is CASSLLENSPLHF.

This chain connects TRBV7-2 to TRBJ2-5; possible D gene TRBD1, 5 bases. This CDR3 has 14 residues. Trimming left V 1 base short and J 2 bases short, with 8 bases between. Germline V gene lookup returns CDR1 SGHTA and CDR2 FQGNSA. The CDR3: CASSLGQIQETQYF. DNA of the CDR3: TGTGCCAGCAGCTTAGGACAGATTCAAGAGACCCAGTACTTC.

This clone is a singleton in its sample. The chain couples TRBV28 to TRBJ1-4; 9 bases map to TRBD1. Germline V lookup: CDR1 MDHEN, CDR2 SYDVKM. With V trimmed by 4 bases and J by 8 bases, 5 bases remained unmatched. The CDR3 covers 14 residues. The CDR3 reads CASSSQGAREKLFF. The CDR3 coding sequence is TGTGCCAGCAGTTCACAGGGGGCTCGAGAAAAACTGTTTTTT.

The CDR3 DNA follows: TGTGCCAGCAGCTTGGTGTCAGGGTCCGGCTACACCTTC. Amino acids: CASSLVSGSGYTF. The chain has TRBV5-4 and TRBJ1-2; perhaps TRBD1 as D (5 bases). The CDR3 loop spans 13 amino acids. V was trimmed by 0 bases and J by 8 bases, leaving 11 bases between them. Germline V CDR1 and CDR2: SGHNT, YYREEE (reference sequence).

A few counts support this clone. V and J are TRBV19 and TRBJ2-5, with TRBD2 as a possible D gene (6 bases). The CDR3 runs 16 residues. Trimming cost V 5 bases and J 4 bases, with 20 bases left between them. CDR1 is LNHDA and CDR2 is SQIVND in the germline V gene (reference sequence). The CDR3 is CASSPDVGGKGETQYF. The CDR3 coding sequence is TGTGCCAGTAGTCCGGACGTAGGCGGGAAGGGAGAGACCCAGTACTTC. Full variable domain (remainder filled in from reference TRBV19 and TRBJ2-5): DGGITQSPKYLFRKEGQNVTLSCEQNLNHDAMYWYRQDPGQGLRLIYYSQIVNDFQKGDIAEGYSVSREKKESFPLTVTSAQKNPTAFYLCASSPDVGGKGETQYFGPGTRLLVL.

This chain links TRBV10-3 with TRBJ1-2, with TRBD1 identical over 7 bases. V shed 2 bases and J 8 bases; nucleotides not matched to a gene: 5. The CDR3 loop spans 13 amino acids. Germline CDR1 reads ENHRY; CDR2 reads SYGVKD. Here the CDR3 reads CAISEDRAMGYTF. The CDR3 nucleotides are TGTGCCATCAGTGAGGACAGGGCTATGGGCTACACCTTC.

The chain recombines TRBV6-6 with TRBJ2-7; D remains ambiguous. CDR1 MNHNY and CDR2 SVGAGI come from the germline V gene (reference sequence). This CDR3 contains 11 residues. Trimming cost V 6 bases and J 5 bases, with 8 bases left between them. CDR3 sequence (DNA): TGTGCCAGCAGCAACACCAACGAGCAGTACTTC. It is translated as CASSNTNEQYF.

As concerns this clone: Other DNA sequences in this specimen translate into the identical CDR3. The chain couples TRBV7-9 to TRBJ2-5; D is unclear. V dropped 4 bases and J dropped 5 bases, with 8 bases sitting between them. The CDR3 is 12 amino acids. In germline, CDR1 is SEHNR, CDR2 FQNEAQ (reference sequence). The CDR3 DNA reads as TGTGCCAGCAGCTCGGGTGGGGAGACCCAGTACTTC. Protein sequence: CASSSGGETQYF.

CDR3 region: CSVGREINEQFF. CDR3 nucleotides: TGCAGCGTTGGCCGAGAAATCAATGAGCAGTTCTTC. The J gene is TRBJ2-1, the V gene TRBV29-1, with D uncertain. The V end was cut by 4 bases, the J end by 6 bases, with 10 bases between. The CDR3 length is 12 residues. Per the germline V gene, CDR1 is SQVTM and CDR2 is ANQGSEA.

A note on this clone: Since a much larger clone is just one base distant, this may be a read error. This chain links TRBV2 with TRBJ2-4; no firm D call. The CDR3 spans 13 residues. Germline-derived CDR1 and CDR2 are SNHLY and FYNNEI. Trimming removed 1 base at V and 2 bases at J, with 3 bases between. The CDR3 DNA is TGTGCCAGCAGTGAAGGGTCCAAAAACATTCAGTACTTC. Translated: CASSEGSKNIQYF. The entire variable domain, with the rest obtained from reference TRBV2 and TRBJ2-4, is as follows: EPEVTQTPSHQVTQMGQEVILRCVPISNHLYFYWYRQILGQKVEFLVSFYNNEISEKSEIFDDQFSVERPDGSNFTLKIRSTKLEDSAMYFCASSEGSKNIQYFGAGTRLSVL.

The chain couples TRBV6-1 to TRBJ1-6; D gene unclear. In germline, CDR1 is MNHNS, CDR2 SASEGT. The CDR3 spans 14 residues. V was cut by 5 bases and J by 2 bases, with 7 bases left in between. CDR3 nucleotides: TGTGCCAGCAGTCAGGAAACCTATAATTCACCCCTCCACTTT. Protein product: CASSQETYNSPLHF.

Of note for this clone: A read error may explain this, as a much larger clone is one base away. Other DNA sequences in this specimen translate into the identical CDR3. The gene calls are TRBV6-1 and TRBJ2-1, with 10 bases lining up with TRBD2. V trimming: 2 bases; J trimming: 7 bases; junction bases outside the gene matches: 2. The CDR3 totals 14 residues. From germline, CDR1 is MNHNS and CDR2 SASEGT. The CDR3: CASSELAGVNEQFF. CDR3 bases: TGTGCCAGCAGTGAACTAGCGGGGGTGAATGAGCAGTTCTTC.

The table lists this clone with a count of one. J is TRBJ1-1 and V is TRBV19; D remains unclear. The germline V gene has CDR1 LNHDA and CDR2 SQIVND (reference sequence). The CDR3 is made up of 14 amino acids. The ends were cut back, 1 base at V and 1 base at J, with 7 bases in the middle. The CDR3 spells CASSIGQRNTEAFF. Written as DNA, the CDR3 is TGTGCCAGTAGTATAGGACAACGGAACACTGAAGCTTTCTTT.

The chain joins TRBV18 to TRBJ2-1, with D maybe TRBD2 (6 bases). Between the trimmed V and J ends, which lost 4 bases and 0 bases, there was a span of 22 bases. The germline V gene has CDR1 KGHSH and CDR2 LQKENI. The CDR3 runs to 19 residues. The CDR3 DNA reads TGTGCCAGCTCACTAAGGGCCTATAGCGGTTTGAGCTCCTACAATGAGCAGTTCTTC. Translated: CASSLRAYSGLSSYNEQFF.

V usage is TRBV15 and J usage is TRBJ2-1, with 12 bases identical to TRBD2. The germline V gene encodes CDR1 LNHNV and CDR2 YYDKDF (reference sequence). CDR3 length: 21 amino acids. V shed 0 bases and J 0 bases; nucleotides not matched to a gene: 12. CDR3 sequence reads: CATSRERRLAGVRSSYNEQFF. In nucleotides, the CDR3 is TGTGCCACCAGCAGAGAACGAAGACTAGCGGGAGTCAGGAGCTCCTACAATGAGCAGTTCTTC.

The V and J genes are TRBV6-6 and TRBJ2-7; D unresolved. The germline V gene has CDR1 MNHNY and CDR2 SVGAGI (reference sequence). The CDR3 totals 11 residues. V lost 6 bases, J lost 3 bases, and 6 bases lay in between. CDR3 nucleotides: TGTGCCAGCAGGAAGAGCTACGAGCAGTACTTC. This encodes CASRKSYEQYF.

The gene calls are TRBV5-6 and TRBJ2-7; D remains unclear. The length of the CDR3 is 13 residues. CDR1 is SGHDT, CDR2 YYEEEE, per germline. V dropped 2 bases and J dropped 0 bases, with 6 bases sitting between them. The CDR3 is CASSLTVSYEQYF. In DNA form, the CDR3 reads TGTGCCAGCAGCTTAACGGTCTCCTACGAGCAGTACTTC.

The genes are TRBV14 and TRBJ2-7; 8 bases map to TRBD2. The CDR3 has 16 amino acids. V gave up 2 bases and J gave up 7 bases; unmatched junction bases: 13. Looked up from germline, CDR1 is SGHDN and CDR2 is FVKESK. The CDR3 loop reads CASSQMSTSGPREQYF. The DNA for the CDR3 is TGTGCCAGCAGCCAAATGAGTACTAGCGGACCTCGGGAGCAGTACTTC.

The chain has TRBV6-1 and TRBJ2-5, with D possibly being TRBD2 (5 bases). The CDR3 is made up of 14 amino acids. Trimming left V 4 bases short and J 5 bases short, with 14 bases between. Germline V lookup: CDR1 MNHNS, CDR2 SASEGT. The CDR3 DNA reads TGTGCCAGCAGTGTACAGAGGACTGCCGAGACCCAGTACTTC. The encoded protein is CASSVQRTAETQYF.

As to this clone: The same CDR3 is also encoded by other DNA sequences in this sample. This sequence joins TRBV15 and TRBJ2-5, with 9 nucleotides matching TRBD2. V lost 0 bases to trimming and J lost 5 bases; unmatched junction nucleotides: 1. The germline V gene encodes CDR1 LNHNV and CDR2 YYDKDF (reference sequence). The CDR3 consists of 14 residues. As DNA, the CDR3 is TGTGCCACCAGCAGAGACGCGGGGGGGGAGACCCAGTACTTC. As protein: CATSRDAGGETQYF.

J is TRBJ2-5 and V is TRBV11-2, with 9 nucleotides matching TRBD2. V shed 6 bases and J 2 bases; nucleotides not matched to a gene: 10. Germline CDR1 is SGHAT and CDR2 is FQNNGV. The CDR3 has 16 residues. The CDR3 DNA reads as TGTGCCAGCAGGCCTCTAGCGGGGACGGGGCAAGAGACCCAGTACTTC. As protein: CASRPLAGTGQETQYF.

Remarks on this clone: This CDR3 is also generated by other DNA sequences in the sample. This chain joins TRBV6-1 and TRBJ1-1; D is perhaps TRBD1 (5 bases). With 6 bases removed from V and 0 bases from J, the gap between germline ends came to 11 bases. CDR1 and CDR2 (germline): MNHNS, SASEGT. The CDR3 is 14 amino acids. CDR3 residues: CASSRDSLNTEAFF. CDR3 nucleotides: TGTGCCAGCAGCAGAGACAGCTTGAACACTGAAGCTTTCTTT.